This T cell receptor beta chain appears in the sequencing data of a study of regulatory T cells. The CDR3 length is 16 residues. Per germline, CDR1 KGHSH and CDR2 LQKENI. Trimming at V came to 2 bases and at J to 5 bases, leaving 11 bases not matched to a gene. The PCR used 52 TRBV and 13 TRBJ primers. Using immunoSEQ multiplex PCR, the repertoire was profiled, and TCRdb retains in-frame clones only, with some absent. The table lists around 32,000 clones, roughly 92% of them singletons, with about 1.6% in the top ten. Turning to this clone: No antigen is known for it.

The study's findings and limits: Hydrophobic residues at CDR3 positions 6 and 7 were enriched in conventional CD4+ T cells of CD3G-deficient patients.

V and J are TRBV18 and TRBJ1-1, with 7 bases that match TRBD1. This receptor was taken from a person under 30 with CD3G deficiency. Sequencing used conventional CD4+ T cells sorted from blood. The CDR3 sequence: CASSPSETGRRTEAFF. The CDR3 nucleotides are TGTGCCAGCTCACCATCCGAGACAGGGAGGAGGACTGAAGCTTTCTTT.